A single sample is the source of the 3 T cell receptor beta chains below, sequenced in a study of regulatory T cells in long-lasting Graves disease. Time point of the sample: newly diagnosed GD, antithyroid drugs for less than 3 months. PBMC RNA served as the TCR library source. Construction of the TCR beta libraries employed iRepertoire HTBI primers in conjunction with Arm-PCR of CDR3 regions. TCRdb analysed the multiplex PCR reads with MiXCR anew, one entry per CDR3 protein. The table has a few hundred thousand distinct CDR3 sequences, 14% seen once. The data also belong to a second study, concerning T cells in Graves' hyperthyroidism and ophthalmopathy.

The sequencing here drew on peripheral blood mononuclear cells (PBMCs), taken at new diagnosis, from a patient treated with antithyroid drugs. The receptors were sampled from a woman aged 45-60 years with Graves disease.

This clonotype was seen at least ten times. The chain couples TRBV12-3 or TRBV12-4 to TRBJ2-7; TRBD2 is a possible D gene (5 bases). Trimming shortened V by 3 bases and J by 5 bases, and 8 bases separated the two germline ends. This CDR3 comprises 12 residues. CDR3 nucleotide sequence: TGTGCCAGCAGTTTGAGGGAGCACGAGCAGTACTTC. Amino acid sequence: CASSLREHEQYF.

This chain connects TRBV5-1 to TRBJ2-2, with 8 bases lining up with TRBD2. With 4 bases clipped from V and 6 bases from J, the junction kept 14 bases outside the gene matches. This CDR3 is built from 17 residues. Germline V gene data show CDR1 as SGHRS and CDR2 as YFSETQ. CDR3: CASSTPASGSRAGELFF. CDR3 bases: TGCGCCAGCAGCACCCCAGCGAGCGGGAGTCGGGCCGGGGAGCTGTTTTTT.

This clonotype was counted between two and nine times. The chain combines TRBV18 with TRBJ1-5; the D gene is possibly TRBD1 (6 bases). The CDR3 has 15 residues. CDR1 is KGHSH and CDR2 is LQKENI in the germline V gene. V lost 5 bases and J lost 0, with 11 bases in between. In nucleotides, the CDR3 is TGTGCCAGCTCATCGACGGGGGCTAGCAATCAGCCCCAGCATTTT. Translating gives CASSSTGASNQPQHF.